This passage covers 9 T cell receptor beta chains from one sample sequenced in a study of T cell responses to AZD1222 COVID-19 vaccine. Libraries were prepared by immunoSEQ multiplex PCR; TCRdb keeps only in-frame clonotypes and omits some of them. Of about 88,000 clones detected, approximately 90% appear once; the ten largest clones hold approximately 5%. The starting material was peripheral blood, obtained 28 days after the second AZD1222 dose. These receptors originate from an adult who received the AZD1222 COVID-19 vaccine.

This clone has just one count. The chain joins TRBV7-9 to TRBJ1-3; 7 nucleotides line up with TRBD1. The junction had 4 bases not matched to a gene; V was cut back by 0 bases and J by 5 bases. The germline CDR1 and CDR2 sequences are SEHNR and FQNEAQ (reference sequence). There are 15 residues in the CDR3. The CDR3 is CASSLALTGRNTIYF. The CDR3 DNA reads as TGTGCCAGCAGCTTAGCCCTGACAGGGCGAAACACCATATATTTT.

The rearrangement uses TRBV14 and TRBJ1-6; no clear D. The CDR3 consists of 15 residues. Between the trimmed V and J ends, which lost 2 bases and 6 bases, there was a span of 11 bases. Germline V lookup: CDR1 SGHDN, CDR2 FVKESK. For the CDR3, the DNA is TGTGCCAGCAGCCAAATGGGCTCGCTTAATTCACCCCTCCACTTT. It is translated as CASSQMGSLNSPLHF. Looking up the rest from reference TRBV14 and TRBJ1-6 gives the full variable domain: EAGVTQFPSHSVIEKGQTVTLRCDPISGHDNLYWYRRVMGKEIKFLLHFVKESKQDESGMPNNRFLAERTGGTYSTLKVQPAELEDSGVYFCASSQMGSLNSPLHFGNGTRLTVT.

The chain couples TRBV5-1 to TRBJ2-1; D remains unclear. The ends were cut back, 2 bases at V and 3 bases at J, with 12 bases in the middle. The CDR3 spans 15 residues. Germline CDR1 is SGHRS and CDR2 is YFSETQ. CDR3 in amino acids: CASSLVTAHYNEQFF. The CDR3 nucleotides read TGCGCCAGCAGCTTAGTCACAGCTCACTACAATGAGCAGTTCTTC.

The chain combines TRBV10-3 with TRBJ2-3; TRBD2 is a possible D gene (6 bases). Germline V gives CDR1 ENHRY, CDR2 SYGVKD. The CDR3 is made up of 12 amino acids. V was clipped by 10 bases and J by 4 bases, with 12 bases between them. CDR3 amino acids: CASDSGADTQYF. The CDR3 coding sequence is TGTGCCAGCGATTCGGGGGCAGATACGCAGTATTTT.

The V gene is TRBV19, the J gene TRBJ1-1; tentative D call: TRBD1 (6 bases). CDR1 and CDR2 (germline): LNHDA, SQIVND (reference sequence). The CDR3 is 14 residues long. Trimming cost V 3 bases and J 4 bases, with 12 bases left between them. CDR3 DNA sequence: TGTGCCAGTAGTATTGGGGGCGGGGGCACTGAAGCTTTCTTT. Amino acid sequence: CASSIGGGGTEAFF. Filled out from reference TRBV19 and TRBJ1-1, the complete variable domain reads DGGITQSPKYLFRKEGQNVTLSCEQNLNHDAMYWYRQDPGQGLRLIYYSQIVNDFQKGDIAEGYSVSREKKESFPLTVTSAQKNPTAFYLCASSIGGGGTEAFFGQGTRLTVV.

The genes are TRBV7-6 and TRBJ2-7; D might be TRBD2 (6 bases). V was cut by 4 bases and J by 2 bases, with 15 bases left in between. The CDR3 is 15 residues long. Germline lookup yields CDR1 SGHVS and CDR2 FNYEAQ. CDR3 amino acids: CASSSPYGGTYEQYF. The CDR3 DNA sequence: TGTGCCAGCAGCTCCCCTTACGGGGGTACCTACGAGCAGTACTTC.

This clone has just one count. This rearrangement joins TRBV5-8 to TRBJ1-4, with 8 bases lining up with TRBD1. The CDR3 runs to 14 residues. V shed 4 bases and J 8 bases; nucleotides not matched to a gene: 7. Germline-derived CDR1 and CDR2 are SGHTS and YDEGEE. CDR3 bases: TGTGCCAGCAGCACGACAGGGGACGAGGAAAAACTGTTTTTT. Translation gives CASSTTGDEEKLFF.

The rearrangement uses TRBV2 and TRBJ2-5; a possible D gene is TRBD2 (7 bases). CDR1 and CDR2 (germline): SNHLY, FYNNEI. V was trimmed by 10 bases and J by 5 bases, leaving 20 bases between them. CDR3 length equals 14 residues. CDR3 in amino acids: CAISLRGARETQYF. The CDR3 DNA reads TGTGCCATCTCCTTACGGGGGGCGCGGGAGACCCAGTACTTC.

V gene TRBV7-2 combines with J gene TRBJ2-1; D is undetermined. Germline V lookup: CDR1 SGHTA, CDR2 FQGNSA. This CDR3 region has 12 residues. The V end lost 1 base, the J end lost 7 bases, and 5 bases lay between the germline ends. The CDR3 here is CASSLVGNEQFF. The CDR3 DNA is TGTGCCAGCAGCTTAGTAGGGAATGAGCAGTTCTTC.